This T cell receptor beta chain was obtained from a study of OX40 agonist ivuxolimab in advanced cancers. Study-level information: Every patient in dose escalation had hepatocellular carcinoma, melanoma, renal cell or head and neck cancer. Partial responses, seen in three patients, involved one hepatocellular carcinoma and two cutaneous melanomas.

The germline gives CDR1 SNHLY, CDR2 FYNNEI. This CDR3 region has 15 residues. V lost 5 bases and J 7 bases, leaving 18 bases between the germline ends. Regarding this clone: As yet, its antigen is unknown.

Clones were sequenced by immunoSEQ multiplex PCR, and TCRdb holds only the in-frame ones, with some missing. The table records 77,000 or so clones, about 93% of them present only once. Findings and caveats of the study: On average, CD8+ T cells showed a greater number of expanded clones than CD4+.

It was autoimmune disease history or systemic immunosuppression that excluded patients. The sample consisted of CD4+ or CD8+ T cells sorted from blood, taken in a trial of the OX40 agonist ivuxolimab. This clonotype was sampled from an adult with an advanced solid tumor such as melanoma, head and neck, liver or kidney cancer. The V and J genes are TRBV2 and TRBJ2-4, with TRBD2 as a possible D gene (6 bases). CDR3 nucleotides: TGTGCCAGCAGTTCCCCCGGGGACTCTTTGAACATTCAGTACTTC. Translated, it gives CASSSPGDSLNIQYF.